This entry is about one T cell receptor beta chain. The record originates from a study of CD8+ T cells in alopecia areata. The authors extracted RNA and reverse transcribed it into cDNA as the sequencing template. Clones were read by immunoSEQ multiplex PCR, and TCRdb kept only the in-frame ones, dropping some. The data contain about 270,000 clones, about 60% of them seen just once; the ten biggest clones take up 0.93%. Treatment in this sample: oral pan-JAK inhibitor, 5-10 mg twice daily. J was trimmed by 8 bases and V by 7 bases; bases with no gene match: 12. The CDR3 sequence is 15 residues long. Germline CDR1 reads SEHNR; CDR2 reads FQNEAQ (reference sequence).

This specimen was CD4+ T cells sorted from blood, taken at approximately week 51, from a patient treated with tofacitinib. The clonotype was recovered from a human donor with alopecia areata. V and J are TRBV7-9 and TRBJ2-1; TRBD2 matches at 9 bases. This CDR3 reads CASKSSGDPIDEQFF. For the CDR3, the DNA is TGTGCCAGCAAATCTAGCGGGGATCCAATCGATGAGCAGTTCTTC.